A single sample gave rise to the 3 T cell receptor beta chains below, sequenced in a study of T cell clonotyping in hematopoietic cell transplantation. Specified time point: recipient sample about 28 days before transplant, after cytoreduction. Assay used: immunoSEQ multiplex PCR; TCRdb lists only in-frame clones, some missing. The sample holds 35,000 to 50,000 clones, around 84% seen once. The sample was peripheral blood mononuclear cells, taken before stem cell transplant. These receptors were collected from a man between 60 and 75 years old with acute myeloid leukemia. Some clones in this sample may be carry-over from other donors' samples.

The rearrangement links TRBV19 to TRBJ1-5, with D perhaps matching TRBD1 (5 bases). The CDR3 totals 14 residues. The V end lost 7 bases, the J end lost 7 bases, and 17 bases lay between the germline ends. The V gene's germline CDR1 is LNHDA and CDR2 SQIVND (reference sequence). The CDR3 DNA reads TGTGCCAGTACTCCGGGCAGGGTCGACCAGCCCCAGCATTTT. As protein: CASTPGRVDQPQHF.

This clone was seen only once. The chain recombines TRBV7-2 with TRBJ1-6; D call uncertain. The CDR3 consists of 17 residues. CDR1 and CDR2 from the germline V gene are SGHTA and FQGNSA. Trimming took 2 bases from V and 7 from J, leaving 18 bases between them. The CDR3 protein is CASSLPIGGRRNSPLHF. The CDR3 DNA follows: TGTGCCAGCAGCTTACCTATAGGAGGACGGAGAAATTCACCCCTCCACTTT.

For the CDR3, the DNA is TGTGCCAGCAGCTTTAGGACAAACTCCTACGAGCAGTACTTC. Translation gives CASSFRTNSYEQYF. This chain connects TRBV13 to TRBJ2-7; D might be TRBD1 (5 bases). This CDR3 comprises 14 residues. V lost 3 bases to trimming and J lost 0 bases, with 9 bases between them. The germline V gene has CDR1 PRHDT and CDR2 FYEKMQ (reference sequence).